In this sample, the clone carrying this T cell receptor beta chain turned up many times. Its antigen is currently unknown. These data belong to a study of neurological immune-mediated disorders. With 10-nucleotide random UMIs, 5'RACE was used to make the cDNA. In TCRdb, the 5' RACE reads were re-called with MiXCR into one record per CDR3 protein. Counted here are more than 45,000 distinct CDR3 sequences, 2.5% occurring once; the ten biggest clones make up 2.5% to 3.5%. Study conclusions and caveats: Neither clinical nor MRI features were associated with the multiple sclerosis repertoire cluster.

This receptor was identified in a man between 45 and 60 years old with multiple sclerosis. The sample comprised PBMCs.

Here the CDR3 reads CASSAARGSTDTQYF. The DNA of the CDR3 is TGTGCCAGCAGCGCGGCCAGGGGGAGCACAGATACGCAGTATTTT. J is TRBJ2-3 and V is TRBV7-2, with TRBD1 matching over 7 bases. Germline-derived CDR1 and CDR2 are SGHTA and FQGNSA. V trimming: 5 bases; J trimming: 0 bases; junction bases outside the gene matches: 5. This CDR3 has 15 residues.